One sample yielded the 9 T cell receptor beta chains listed below, sequenced in a study of metastatic and nonmetastatic thyroid tumors. Patients were all untreated before their thyroid surgery. TCRdb reanalyzed the PCR reads via MiXCR. The table lists over 20,000 clones, over 9% of them singletons. Input material: blood. The receptors originated from a female donor with papillary thyroid cancer or a benign thyroid nodule (not recorded which). Some clones in this sample may be carry-over from other donors' samples.

This clone qualifies as medium-sized. V is TRBV6-2 or TRBV6-3 and J is TRBJ2-2, with 8 bases identical to TRBD2. V lost 6 bases, J lost 3 bases, and 15 bases stayed unmatched. Germline V gives CDR1 MNHEY, CDR2 SVGEGT. This CDR3 region has 18 residues. This CDR3 is CASSPPGLGWLDTGELFF. CDR3 sequence (DNA): TGTGCCAGCAGCCCCCCGGGACTAGGCTGGTTAGACACCGGGGAGCTGTTTTTT.

The table lists this clone with many counts. The chain has TRBV6-1 and TRBJ2-1; 7 bases match TRBD1. Germline V gene data show CDR1 as MNHNS and CDR2 as SASEGT. The CDR3 is 15 amino acids. With V trimmed by 5 bases and J by 6 bases, 10 bases remained unmatched. The CDR3 coding sequence is TGTGCCAGCAGTCAAAGGGACAGTCGATCCAATGAGCAGTTCTTC. Translating gives CASSQRDSRSNEQFF.

This clone was observed at least ten times. The rearrangement links TRBV29-1 to TRBJ1-4; TRBD1 might be the D (5 bases). The V end lost 7 bases, the J end lost 1 base, and 16 bases lay between the germline ends. Germline lookup yields CDR1 SQVTM and CDR2 ANQGSEA. The CDR3 runs 15 residues. CDR3 DNA sequence: TGCAGCGCCATGGGGGGTTGGGGAACTAATGAAAAACTGTTTTTT. This encodes CSAMGGWGTNEKLFF.

This clone was seen at least ten times. The chain joins TRBV27 to TRBJ2-1, with 8 bases identical to TRBD1. CDR1 MNHEY and CDR2 SMNVEV come from the germline V gene (reference sequence). This CDR3 is 12 amino acids long. V lost 4 bases, J lost 16 bases, and 9 bases stayed unmatched. Here the CDR3 DNA reads TGTGCCAGCAGTTATCCGGGACAGGTAAAATTCTTC. Translating it yields CASSYPGQVKFF.

This clone was seen ten or more times. As DNA, the CDR3 is TGTGCCAGCAGCCAAGTTCTATCCGCAGATACGCAGTATTTT. Protein sequence: CASSQVLSADTQYF. V gene TRBV3-1 combines with J gene TRBJ2-3, with D uncertain. Trimming left V 1 base short and J 4 bases short, with 9 bases between. This CDR3 region has 14 residues. Germline-derived CDR1 and CDR2 are LGHDT and YNNKEL (reference sequence).

This clone appeared many times. The CDR3 sequence: CASSLGPGEAQHF. CDR3 in DNA: TGTGCCAGCAGCTTGGGCCCAGGGGAGGCTCAGCATTTT. The chain uses TRBV7-6 and TRBJ1-5, with D possibly being TRBD1 (6 bases). CDR1 SGHVS and CDR2 FNYEAQ come from the germline V gene. Trimming took off 3 bases at V and 13 bases at J, with 16 bases between the two ends. CDR3 size: 13 residues.

This clone appeared many times. The rearrangement uses TRBV30 and TRBJ2-5, with D perhaps matching TRBD1 (5 bases). With 7 bases removed from V and 0 bases from J, the gap between germline ends came to 9 bases. CDR1 and CDR2 from the germline V gene are GTSNPN and SVGIG (reference sequence). The CDR3 sequence is 12 residues long. CDR3 region: CALTEYQETQYF. CDR3 bases: TGTGCCTTGACAGAATACCAAGAGACCCAGTACTTC.

As regards this clone: A much larger clone sits a single nucleotide away, making a read error possible. The rearrangement joins TRBV7-3 to TRBJ2-5; D unclear. The CDR3 covers 12 residues. The germline V gene encodes CDR1 SGHTA and CDR2 FQGTGA. DNA of the CDR3: TGTTCCAGCAGCCCGAGTCCGGGGACCCAGTACTTC. This gives the protein CSSSPSPGTQYF.

Many counts were recorded for this clone. In nucleotides, the CDR3 is TGTGCCAGCAGCTTGTATACACAGGGGAGAAGCAATCAGCCCCAGCATTTT. The encoded protein is CASSLYTQGRSNQPQHF. This rearrangement joins TRBV5-6 to TRBJ1-5; 7 nucleotides match TRBD1. J was trimmed by 1 base and V by 1 base; bases with no gene match: 8. This CDR3 has 17 residues. The germline V gene encodes CDR1 SGHDT and CDR2 YYEEEE.